The rows below give T cell receptor beta chains drawn from one sample of a study of blood T cell repertoires in COVID-19. Profiling relied on immunoSEQ multiplex PCR, and the TCRdb table lists in-frame clones only, not all of them. The table lists over 100,000 clones, about nine tenths of them singletons. Sequenced material: peripheral blood. The receptors stem from a man between 18 and 35 years old with acute or convalescent COVID-19. CDR3s include the opening cysteine and the closing phenylalanine or tryptophan. A D gene is named only where the DNA matches it firmly. Not all rows give a size; the values are once, few, many and, for expanded clones, a class.

>NA|TRBJ2-7|TRBD1|TRBV19
TGTGCCAGTAGTTTTGGGGGGACAGGGACGTACGAGCAGTACTTC
CASSFGGTGTYEQYF
>NA|TRBJ1-1|NA|TRBV5-5
TGTGCCAGCAGCTTGGGTGACAGAGGGAACACTGAAGCTTTCTTT
CASSLGDRGNTEAFF
>NA|TRBJ1-5|NA|TRBV3-1/TRBV3-2
TGTGCCAGCAGTCAGGGGCGATATCAGCCCCAGCATTTT
CASSQGRYQPQHF
>NA|TRBJ2-7|TRBD2|TRBV19
TGTGCCAGTAGTATAGGACTAGCGCACTACGAGCAGTACTTC
CASSIGLAHYEQYF
>NA|TRBJ2-7|TRBD1|TRBV7-9
TGTGCCAGCAGCCGGGACGACAGGGGGAACGAGCAGTACTTC
CASSRDDRGNEQYF
>NA|TRBJ2-7|NA|TRBV24-1
TGTGCCACCAGTGATCCAAGGAGGGGAAGGGGCGAGCAGTACTTC
CATSDPRRGRGEQYF
>NA|TRBJ1-2|TRBD1|TRBV6-5
TGTGCCAGCAGGGTGACAGGGGGTCGAGGTGGCTACACCTTC
CASRVTGGRGGYTF
>NA|TRBJ1-4|TRBD1|TRBV19
TGTGCCAGTAGTTCACAGGGGTTGGCTAATGAAAAACTGTTTTTT
CASSSQGLANEKLFF
>NA|TRBJ2-7|TRBD1|TRBV5-8
TGTGCCAGCAGCTCGACAGGGGGGTACTACGAGCAGTACTTC
CASSSTGGYYEQYF
>NA|TRBJ1-2|TRBD1|TRBV7-9
TGTGCCAGCAGCTTTCCGGGACAGGGGGCCCTTAACTATGGCTACACCTTC
CASSFPGQGALNYGYTF
>NA|TRBJ2-7|TRBD1|TRBV7-9
TGTGCCAGCAGCACGACAGGGTTCACCTACGAGCAGTACTTC
CASSTTGFTYEQYF
>NA|TRBJ2-2|TRBD1|TRBV13
TGTGCCAGCAGCTTAGCCTACTCGACAGGGGTTTTTGGAACCGGGGAGCTGTTTTTT
CASSLAYSTGVFGTGELFF
>few|TRBJ1-1|NA|TRBV27
TGTGCCAGCAGTTTTCGAGACAGTCGCATGAACACTGAAGCTTTCTTT
CASSFRDSRMNTEAFF
>NA|TRBJ2-1|TRBD2|TRBV19
TGTGCCAGTAGTCAGACTAGCGGGAGGGCCGGGGGCAATGAGCAGTTCTTC
CASSQTSGRAGGNEQFF
>few|TRBJ1-2|NA|TRBV2
TGTGCCAGCAACTCACGGTGGAACTATGGCTACACCTTC
CASNSRWNYGYTF
>NA|TRBJ2-3|NA|TRBV30
TGTGCCTGGAGTGAGGGACTGAGCACAGATACGCAGTATTTT
CAWSEGLSTDTQYF
>NA|TRBJ1-1|TRBD1|TRBV5-4
TGTGCCAGCAGCTTGCCCGGGACAGGGGTCACTGAAGCTTTCTTT
CASSLPGTGVTEAFF
>NA|TRBJ1-4|TRBD1|TRBV5-4
TGTGCCAGCAGCCGCCGAGGACAGGGGGATGAAAAACTGTTTTTT
CASSRRGQGDEKLFF
>NA|TRBJ1-2|TRBD1|TRBV27
TGTGCCAGCAGTTTAAAGGGGGCATTCTATGGCTACACCTTC
CASSLKGAFYGYTF
>NA|TRBJ2-1|TRBD1|TRBV5-5
TGTGCCAGCAGCCTGACAGGGGGATTCAACAATGAGCAGTTCTTC
CASSLTGGFNNEQFF
>NA|TRBJ2-1|NA|TRBV2
TGTGCCAGCAGTGAAGCTGGGGGGAGTGAGCAGTTCTTC
CASSEAGGSEQFF
>NA|TRBJ2-5|NA|TRBV5-1
TGCGCCAGCAGCTTGGTAGCCGGAATAGAGACCCAGTACTTC
CASSLVAGIETQYF
>NA|TRBJ1-3|NA|TRBV2
TGTGCCAGCAGTGAAGGGGGCCCCAAGGTGGGAAACACCATATATTTT
CASSEGGPKVGNTIYF
>NA|TRBJ2-2|NA|TRBV7-6
TGTGCCAGCAGCACCCCCGGGGGTTGGCAGGGCGAGGGGAACACCGGGGAGCTGTTTTTT
CASSTPGGWQGEGNTGELFF
>NA|TRBJ1-1|NA|TRBV9
TGTGCCAGCTCCCGTTCGGGATACACTGAAGCTTTCTTT
CASSRSGYTEAFF
>NA|TRBJ2-1|TRBD2|TRBV3-1/TRBV3-2
TGTGCCAGCAGCCTATCGGGACTAGCGAATGAGCAGTTCTTC
CASSLSGLANEQFF
>NA|TRBJ1-5|NA|TRBV27
TGTGCCAGCAGTACTCGGACAGGCAATCAGCCCCAGCATTTT
CASSTRTGNQPQHF
>NA|TRBJ1-1|TRBD1|TRBV9
TGTGCCAGCAGCCCGCCCGGGACAGTGAACACTGAAGCTTTCTTT
CASSPPGTVNTEAFF
>NA|TRBJ1-6|NA|TRBV7-2
TGTGCCAGCAGTTGGGGGGTCTCTGCTTCACCCCTCCACTTT
CASSWGVSASPLHF
>NA|TRBJ2-2|TRBD2|TRBV5-1
TGCGCCAGCAGCCCCTTCACTAGCGGGACCTGGGACACCGGGGAGCTGTTTTTT
CASSPFTSGTWDTGELFF
>NA|TRBJ1-3|NA|TRBV2
TGTGCCAGCACTGGAGACTCTGGAAACACCATATATTTT
CASTGDSGNTIYF
>NA|TRBJ1-5|TRBD1|TRBV3-1/TRBV3-2
TGTGCCAGCAGCCAAGAGAAGACAGGGCTGGGCAATCAGCCCCAGCATTTT
CASSQEKTGLGNQPQHF
>NA|TRBJ1-3|NA|TRBV6-5
TGTGCCAGCAGCAGAGGGGGGGCTGGAAACACCATATATTTT
CASSRGGAGNTIYF
>NA|TRBJ1-5|NA|TRBV19
TGTGCCAGTAGTAGGAATTCTCGGGACTTTGCCAATCAGCCCCAGCATTTT
CASSRNSRDFANQPQHF
>NA|TRBJ1-5|NA|TRBV19
TGTGCCAGTAGTTCATTTGCGGGGCCCACGCGCAATCAGCCCCAGCATTTT
CASSSFAGPTRNQPQHF
>once|TRBJ1-2|NA|TRBV25-1
TGTGCCAGCAGTTCACCCGCCGGGACATGGAACTATGGCTACACCTTC
CASSSPAGTWNYGYTF
>NA|TRBJ2-3|NA|TRBV7-9
TGTGCCAGCAGCTCCTTTGCAGATACGCAGTATTTT
CASSSFADTQYF
>NA|TRBJ1-1|NA|TRBV11-2
TGTGCCAGCAGCTTAACGCCCCGCACAGGGTGGGGAACTGAAGCTTTCTTT
CASSLTPRTGWGTEAFF
>NA|TRBJ2-5|NA|TRBV18
TGTGCCAGCTCACCCCAGGGAACGGAGACCCAGTACTTC
CASSPQGTETQYF
>NA|TRBJ1-4|NA|TRBV3-1/TRBV3-2
TGTGCCAGCTCTTCGGGGGAAACTAATGAAAAACTGTTTTTT
CASSSGETNEKLFF
>NA|TRBJ2-7|TRBD1|TRBV25-1
TGTGCCAGCAGTGATGGACAGGGGTGGGAGCAGTACTTC
CASSDGQGWEQYF
>NA|TRBJ1-5|NA|TRBV29-1
TGCAGCGTTATGAGTCCCAATCAGCCCCAGCATTTT
CSVMSPNQPQHF
>NA|TRBJ2-7|TRBD1|TRBV5-5
TGTGCCAGCAGCTTGTCCGGACAACAGGGGAACGAGCAGTACTTC
CASSLSGQQGNEQYF